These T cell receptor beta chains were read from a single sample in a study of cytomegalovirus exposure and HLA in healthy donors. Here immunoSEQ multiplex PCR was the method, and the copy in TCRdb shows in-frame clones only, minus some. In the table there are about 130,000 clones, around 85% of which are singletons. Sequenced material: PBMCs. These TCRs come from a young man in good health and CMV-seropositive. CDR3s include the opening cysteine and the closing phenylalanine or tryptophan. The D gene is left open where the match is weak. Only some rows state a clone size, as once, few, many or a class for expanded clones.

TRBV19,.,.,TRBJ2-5,CASSIDWGRGAGETQYF,TGTGCCAGTAGTATAGATTGGGGCAGGGGTGCGGGAGAGACCCAGTACTTC
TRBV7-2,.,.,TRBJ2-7,CSKQKSGYEQYF,TGTTCCAAGCAGAAGTCGGGATACGAGCAGTACTTC
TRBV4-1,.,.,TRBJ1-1,CASSQVGGGTEAFF,TGCGCCAGCAGCCAAGTAGGGGGGGGGACTGAAGCTTTCTTT
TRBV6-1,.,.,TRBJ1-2,CASSEEAGYGYTF,TGTGCCAGCAGTGAAGAGGCAGGCTATGGCTACACCTTC
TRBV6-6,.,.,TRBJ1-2,CASSYSEGYGYTF,TGTGCCAGCAGTTACTCGGAGGGCTATGGCTACACCTTC
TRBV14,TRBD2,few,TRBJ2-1,CASSHHRVREGVNEQFF,TGTGCCAGCAGCCACCACCGGGTGCGGGAGGGTGTTAATGAGCAGTTCTTC
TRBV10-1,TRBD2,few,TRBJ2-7,CASSASGGEEQYF,TGCGCCAGCAGCGCTAGCGGGGGCGAAGAGCAGTACTTC
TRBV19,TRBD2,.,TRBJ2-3,CASRERELTDTQYF,TGTGCCAGTAGGGAGCGGGAGTTGACAGATACGCAGTATTTT
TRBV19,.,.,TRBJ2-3,CASSSVGRTSTDTQYF,TGTGCCAGTAGTAGTGTAGGAAGGACTAGCACAGATACGCAGTATTTT
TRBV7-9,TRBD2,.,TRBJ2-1,CASSSPRDLSGSSYNEQFF,TGTGCCAGCAGCTCCCCACGGGATCTGAGCGGGAGCTCCTACAATGAGCAGTTCTTC
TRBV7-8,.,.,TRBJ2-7,CASSLATTGASEQYF,TGTGCCAGCAGCTTAGCTACGACAGGTGCCTCCGAGCAGTACTTC
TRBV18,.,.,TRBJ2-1,CASSPLKGVGNEQFF,TGTGCCAGCTCACCACTAAAGGGGGTCGGGAATGAGCAGTTCTTC
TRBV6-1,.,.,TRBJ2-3,CASSLIRADTQYF,TGTGCCAGCAGTCTCATCAGGGCAGATACGCAGTATTTT
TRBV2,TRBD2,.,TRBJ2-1,CASSEAVEREGWENEQFF,TGTGCCAGCAGTGAAGCGGTTGAGCGGGAGGGCTGGGAGAATGAGCAGTTCTTC
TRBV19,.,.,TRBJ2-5,CASSIFHQETQYF,TGTGCCAGTAGTATCTTTCACCAAGAGACCCAGTACTTC
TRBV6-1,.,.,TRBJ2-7,CASRRPGQAYEQYF,TGTGCCAGCAGGAGACCGGGACAAGCCTACGAGCAGTACTTC
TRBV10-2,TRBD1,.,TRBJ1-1,CASSEDRVNTEAFF,TGCGCCAGCAGTGAGGACAGGGTAAACACTGAAGCTTTCTTT
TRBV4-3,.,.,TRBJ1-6,CASSQDFWPPYNSPLHF,TGCGCCAGCAGCCAAGATTTCTGGCCACCTTATAATTCACCCCTCCACTTT
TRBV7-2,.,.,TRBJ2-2,CASSGGRGSVTGELFF,TGTGCCAGCAGCGGGGGGAGAGGGTCGGTCACCGGGGAGCTGTTTTTT
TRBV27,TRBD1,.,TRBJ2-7,CASSLGQGVREQYF,TGTGCCAGCAGTTTGGGACAGGGTGTTAGGGAGCAGTACTTC
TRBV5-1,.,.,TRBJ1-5,CASSLSRDQPQHF,TGCGCCAGCAGCTTGTCGCGAGATCAGCCCCAGCATTTT
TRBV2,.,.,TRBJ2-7,CASSDRDNNYEQYF,TGTGCCAGCAGTGACCGGGACAACAACTACGAGCAGTACTTC
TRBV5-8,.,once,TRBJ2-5,CASSLGLAQETQYF,TGTGCCAGCAGCTTAGGACTCGCGCAAGAGACCCAGTACTTC